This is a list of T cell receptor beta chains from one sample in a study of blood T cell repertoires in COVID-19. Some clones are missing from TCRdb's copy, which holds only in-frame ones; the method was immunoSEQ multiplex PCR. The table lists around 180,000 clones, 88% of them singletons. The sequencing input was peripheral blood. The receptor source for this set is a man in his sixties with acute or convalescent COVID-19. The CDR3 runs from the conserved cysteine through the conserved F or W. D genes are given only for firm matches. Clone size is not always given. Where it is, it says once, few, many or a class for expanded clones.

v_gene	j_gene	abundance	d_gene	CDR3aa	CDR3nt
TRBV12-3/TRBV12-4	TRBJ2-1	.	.	CASSLTSHEQFF	TGTGCCAGCAGTTTAACTAGCCATGAGCAGTTCTTC
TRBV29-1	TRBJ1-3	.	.	CSVVRQLGNTIYF	TGCAGCGTTGTGCGACAGTTGGGAAACACCATATATTTT
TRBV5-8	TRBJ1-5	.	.	CASSHGEGSQPQHF	TGTGCCAGCAGCCACGGAGAGGGTAGTCAGCCCCAGCATTTT
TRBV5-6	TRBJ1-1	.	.	CASSLVGQGEAFF	TGTGCCAGCAGCTTGGTAGGCCAGGGAGAAGCTTTCTTT
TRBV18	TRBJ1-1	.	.	CASSPSGGLNTEAFF	TGTGCCAGCTCGCCGTCGGGGGGGCTTAACACTGAAGCTTTCTTT
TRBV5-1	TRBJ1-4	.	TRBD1	CASSLGRGNEKLFF	TGCGCCAGCAGCTTGGGCAGGGGGAATGAAAAACTGTTTTTT
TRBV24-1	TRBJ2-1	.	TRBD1	CATSDIGTGDLIKGLFF	TGTGCCACCAGTGATATTGGGACAGGGGACCTAATAAAGGGTTTGTTCTTC
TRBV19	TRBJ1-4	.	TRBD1	CASRYGSVGQGREKLFF	TGTGCCAGTAGGTATGGGTCCGTGGGACAGGGAAGGGAAAAACTGTTTTTT
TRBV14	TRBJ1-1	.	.	CASSPETPNTEAFF	TGTGCCAGCAGCCCGGAGACGCCGAACACTGAAGCTTTCTTT
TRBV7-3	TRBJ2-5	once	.	CASSFSGQETQYF	TGTGCCAGCAGCTTTTCGGGCCAAGAGACCCAGTACTTC
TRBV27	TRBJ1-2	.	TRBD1	CASSLTGANYGYTF	TGTGCCAGCAGTTTGACAGGGGCTAACTATGGCTACACCTTC
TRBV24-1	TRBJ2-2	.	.	CATCSPSNTGELFF	TGTGCCACTTGCAGTCCATCGAACACCGGGGAGCTGTTTTTT
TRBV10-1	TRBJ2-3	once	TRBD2	CASSGNLAADTQYF	TGCGCCAGCAGTGGGAATCTAGCGGCAGATACGCAGTATTTT
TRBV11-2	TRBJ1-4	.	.	CASSLRGGENEKLFF	TGTGCCAGCAGCTTACGGGGAGGGGAGAATGAAAAACTGTTTTTT
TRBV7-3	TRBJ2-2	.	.	CASSADSAAGELFF	TGTGCCAGCAGCGCGGACTCGGCGGCCGGGGAGCTGTTTTTT
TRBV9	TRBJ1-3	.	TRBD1	CASSSRGDLLSGNTIYF	TGTGCCAGCAGCTCCAGGGGGGATCTGCTTTCTGGAAACACCATATATTTT
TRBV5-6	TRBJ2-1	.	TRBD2	CASSLAAGSSYNEQFF	TGTGCCAGCAGCTTGGCAGCGGGGAGCTCCTACAATGAGCAGTTCTTC
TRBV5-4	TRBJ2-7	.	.	CASSSFYGGDYEQYF	TGTGCCAGCAGCTCCTTCTACGGGGGAGACTACGAGCAGTACTTC
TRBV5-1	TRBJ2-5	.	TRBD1	CASSLGRGYQETQYF	TGCGCCAGCAGCTTGGGCAGGGGGTATCAAGAGACCCAGTACTTC
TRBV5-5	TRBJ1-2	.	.	CASSLGQLTNYGYTF	TGTGCCAGCAGCTTGGGACAGCTCACTAACTATGGCTACACCTTC
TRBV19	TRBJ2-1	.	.	CASTHTGIYNEQFF	TGTGCCAGTACACACACGGGGATTTACAATGAGCAGTTCTTC
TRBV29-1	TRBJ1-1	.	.	CSVVEVIEAFF	TGCAGCGTGGTGGAGGTGATTGAAGCTTTCTTT
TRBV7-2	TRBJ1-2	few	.	CASSLGEVNYGYTF	TGTGCCAGCAGCTTAGGAGAGGTTAACTATGGCTACACCTTC
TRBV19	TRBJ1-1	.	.	CASSISGVNTEAFF	TGTGCCAGTAGTATCTCGGGGGTGAACACTGAAGCTTTCTTT
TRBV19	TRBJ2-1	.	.	CASRRDRSPAPGEQFF	TGTGCCAGTAGGCGGGACAGATCGCCGGCTCCAGGTGAGCAGTTCTTC
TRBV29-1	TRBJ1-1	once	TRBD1	CSVAGTGEAFF	TGCAGCGTCGCCGGGACAGGCGAAGCTTTCTTT
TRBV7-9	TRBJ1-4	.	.	CASSFRQVLFF	TGTGCCAGCAGCTTTCGACAGGTCCTGTTTTTT
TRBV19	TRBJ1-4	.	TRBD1	CASSAGQGSNEKLFF	TGTGCCAGTAGCGCCGGACAGGGAAGTAATGAAAAACTGTTTTTT
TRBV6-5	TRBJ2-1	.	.	CASGWRGPYNEQFF	TGTGCCAGCGGGTGGCGGGGGCCCTACAATGAGCAGTTCTTC
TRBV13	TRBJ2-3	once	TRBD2	CASSLGLAGTNTDTQYF	TGTGCCAGCAGCTTAGGACTAGCGGGGACTAACACAGATACGCAGTATTTT
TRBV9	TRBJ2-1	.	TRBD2	CASSVVSSGGALEQFF	TGTGCCAGCAGCGTAGTAAGCAGCGGGGGGGCGCTTGAGCAGTTCTTC
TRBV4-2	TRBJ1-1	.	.	CASSQVNAMNTEAFF	TGTGCCAGCAGCCAAGTTAACGCGATGAACACTGAAGCTTTCTTT
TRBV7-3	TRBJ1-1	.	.	CASSLGGSSEAFF	TGTGCCAGCAGCTTAGGGGGCAGCTCTGAAGCTTTCTTT
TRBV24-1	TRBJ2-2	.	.	CATSDFSPSTGELFF	TGTGCCACCAGTGATTTTTCCCCTAGCACCGGGGAGCTGTTTTTT
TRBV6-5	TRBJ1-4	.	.	CASSTGPSTNEKLFF	TGTGCCAGCAGTACAGGCCCTTCAACTAATGAAAAACTGTTTTTT
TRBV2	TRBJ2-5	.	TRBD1	CASSRQGETQYF	TGTGCCAGCAGTCGACAGGGCGAGACCCAGTACTTC
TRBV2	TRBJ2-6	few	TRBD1	CASSGLGGSGANVLTF	TGTGCCAGCAGTGGCCTAGGGGGCTCCGGGGCCAACGTCCTGACTTTC
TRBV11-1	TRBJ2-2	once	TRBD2	CASSLSGANTGELFF	TGTGCCAGCAGCCTTAGCGGGGCGAACACCGGGGAGCTGTTTTTT
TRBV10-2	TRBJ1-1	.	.	CASSEEFTEAFF	TGCGCCAGCAGTGAAGAGTTCACTGAAGCTTTCTTT
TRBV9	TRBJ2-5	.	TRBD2	CASSVAGQRDRGTQYF	TGTGCCAGCAGCGTGGCGGGTCAGCGGGACCGGGGGACCCAGTACTTC
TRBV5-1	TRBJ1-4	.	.	CASSLGATNEKLFF	TGCGCCAGCAGCTTGGGAGCAACTAATGAAAAACTGTTTTTT
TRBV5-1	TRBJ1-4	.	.	CASSLVGGETNEKLFF	TGCGCCAGCAGCTTGGTAGGAGGAGAGACTAATGAAAAACTGTTTTTT
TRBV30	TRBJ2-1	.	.	CAWSVRNNEQFF	TGTGCCTGGAGTGTCAGAAACAATGAGCAGTTCTTC
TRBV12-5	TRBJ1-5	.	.	CASGSGQGHYQGNQPQHF	TGTGCTAGTGGTTCCGGTCAGGGGCACTACCAAGGCAATCAGCCCCAGCATTTT
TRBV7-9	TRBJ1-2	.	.	CASSLLQGNYGYTF	TGTGCCAGCAGCTTACTTCAGGGGAACTATGGCTACACCTTC
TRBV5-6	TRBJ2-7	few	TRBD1	CASSLGTGGYEQYF	TGTGCCAGCAGCTTGGGGACAGGGGGCTACGAGCAGTACTTC
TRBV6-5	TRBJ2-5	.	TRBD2	CASSPASGDKETQYF	TGTGCCAGCAGCCCCGCTAGCGGGGATAAAGAGACCCAGTACTTC
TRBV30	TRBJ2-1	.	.	CAWSGLASYNEQFF	TGTGCCTGGAGCGGTCTAGCCTCCTACAATGAGCAGTTCTTC
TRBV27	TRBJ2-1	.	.	CASSLYTESLYNEQFF	TGTGCCAGCAGTTTATATACAGAGTCCCTCTACAATGAGCAGTTCTTC
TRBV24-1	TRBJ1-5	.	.	CATNRGNQPQHF	TGTGCCACCAACAGGGGCAATCAGCCCCAGCATTTT
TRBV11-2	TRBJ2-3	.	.	CASSSRSQFTDTQYF	TGTGCCAGCAGCTCCCGGAGCCAGTTCACAGATACGCAGTATTTT
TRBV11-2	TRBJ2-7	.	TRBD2	CASSQTSGVYEQYF	TGTGCCAGCAGCCAAACTAGCGGAGTCTACGAGCAGTACTTC